The 28 T cell receptor beta chains reported below all come from one sample, sequenced in a study of T-cell reconstitution after alpha-beta-depleted transplantation in children. Unique molecular identifiers were incorporated into the prepared TCRbeta library. One entry per CDR3 protein, called by TCRdb with MiXCR from the PCR reads. Among more than 90,000 distinct CDR3 sequences listed, around 10% were seen once. This specimen consisted of PBMCs, obtained before TCRalphabeta/CD19-depleted stem cell transplant. Every receptor here comes from a boy between 2 and 15 years old with acute lymphoblastic leukemia, due to receive a stem cell transplant.

At least ten counts were recorded for this clonotype. This chain connects TRBV27 to TRBJ2-7; D remains ambiguous. Germline V gene lookup returns CDR1 MNHEY and CDR2 SMNVEV (reference sequence). The V and J ends lost 6 bases and 9 bases respectively, with 21 bases between them. The CDR3 runs to 14 residues. CDR3 amino acids: CASSVTAIPRSQYF. For the CDR3, the DNA is TGTGCCAGCAGCGTAACAGCCATCCCTCGGTCGCAGTACTTC.

This clonotype was observed a few times. Written as DNA, the CDR3 is TGTGCCAGCAGCAGACGGTACGGCAGGCTAGGTTCATCCTACGAGCAGTACTTC. The encoded protein is CASSRRYGRLGSSYEQYF. This chain connects TRBV2 to TRBJ2-7, with D hard to call. V lost 6 bases and J lost 1, with 25 bases in between. This CDR3 region has 18 residues. Germline loops: CDR1 SNHLY, CDR2 FYNNEI.

This clonotype was seen many times. The genes are TRBV6-5 and TRBJ2-1; 9 bases are shared with TRBD2. J gave up 7 bases and V 3 bases, and 10 bases lay outside the gene matches. In germline, CDR1 is MNHEY, CDR2 SVGAGI. This CDR3 spans 16 amino acids. The CDR3 nucleotides read TGTGCCAGCAGTTATCTCGCTAGCGGGGCGTGGAATGAGCAGTTCTTC. Translated, it gives CASSYLASGAWNEQFF.

This clonotype appeared a few times. V is TRBV7-2 and J is TRBJ1-4; D gene uncertain. The CDR3 consists of 13 residues. In germline, CDR1 is SGHTA, CDR2 FQGNSA. With 2 bases removed from V and 10 bases from J, the gap between germline ends came to 11 bases. In DNA, the CDR3 is TGTGCCAGCAGCTTACAGAGGAACGGAAAACTGTTTTTT. Residues: CASSLQRNGKLFF. The full variable domain, in which reference TRBV7-2 and TRBJ1-4 provide the parts outside the CDR3, is GAGVSQSPSNKVTEKGKDVELRCDPISGHTALYWYRQSLGQGLEFLIYFQGNSAPDKSGLPSDRFSAERTGGSVSTLTIQRTQQEDSAVYLCASSLQRNGKLFFGSGTQLSVL.

This clonotype was detected many times. This chain links TRBV5-5 with TRBJ2-3; D unclear. The V and J ends lost 1 base and 1 base respectively, with 10 bases between them. The CDR3 runs 15 residues. Germline values: CDR1 SGHKS, CDR2 YYEKEE (reference sequence). CDR3 bases: TGTGCCAGCAGCTTGCTCCAGCGTGGCACAGATACGCAGTATTTT. It is translated as CASSLLQRGTDTQYF.

The chain couples TRBV3-1 to TRBJ1-1; D uncertain. V was pared by 7 bases and J by 4 bases, with 13 bases between. Germline CDR1 is LGHDT and CDR2 is YNNKEL (reference sequence). The CDR3 length is 13 residues. CDR3 in amino acids: CASTPQWGTEAFF. The CDR3 DNA reads TGTGCCAGCACTCCACAATGGGGCACTGAAGCTTTCTTT.

CDR3 coding DNA: TGCGCCAGCAGCTTGGAACTAGCGGGCATTTTCAATGAGCAGTTCTTC. Amino acids: CASSLELAGIFNEQFF. The chain couples TRBV5-1 to TRBJ2-1; 9 bases map to TRBD2. Germline-derived CDR1 and CDR2 are SGHRS and YFSETQ. The CDR3 is 16 residues long. V lost 0 bases and J lost 6; bases outside the gene matches: 7.

This clonotype was observed a handful of times. The rearrangement links TRBV20-1 to TRBJ1-3, with D possibly being TRBD1 (5 bases). This CDR3 has 14 amino acids. Germline CDR1 reads DFQATT; CDR2 reads SNEGSKA (reference sequence). V was cut by 6 bases and J by 3 bases, with 15 bases left in between. CDR3 in amino acids: CSALRTNLGNTIYF. CDR3 in DNA: TGCAGTGCCCTGCGGACAAACCTTGGAAACACCATATATTTT.

There are a few counts of this clonotype. The chain joins TRBV6-6 to TRBJ1-5, with 7 positions matching TRBD1. There are 12 residues in the CDR3. From germline, CDR1 is MNHNY and CDR2 SVGAGI (reference sequence). V was pared by 9 bases and J by 7 bases, with 6 bases of the junction left unmatched. The CDR3 DNA is TGTGCCAGTTTCAACAGGGGCCAGCCCCAGCATTTT. It specifies CASFNRGQPQHF.

This clonotype has a handful of counts. This rearrangement joins TRBV5-1 to TRBJ1-2, with 9 bases matching TRBD1. This CDR3 has 15 amino acids. V was pared by 2 bases and J by 4 bases, with 6 bases of the junction left unmatched. CDR1 is SGHRS and CDR2 is YFSETQ in the germline V gene. The DNA of the CDR3 is TGCGCCAGCAGCTTTGGGGGGACAGGGTTCTATGGCTACACCTTC. This translates into CASSFGGTGFYGYTF.

In its sample, this clonotype was seen a few times. The chain uses TRBV20-1 and TRBJ1-5; 8 bases fit TRBD1. The CDR3 totals 15 residues. CDR1 and CDR2 from the germline V gene are DFQATT and SNEGSKA (reference sequence). Trimming removed 3 bases from V and 0 bases from J; junction bases left unmatched: 4. The CDR3 DNA reads TGCAGTGCTAGGGCAGGGGGCAATAGCAATCAGCCCCAGCATTTT. It specifies CSARAGGNSNQPQHF.

This clonotype was picked up a small number of times. The chain couples TRBV27 to TRBJ2-7, with a possible D match to TRBD1 (6 bases). Trimming removed 8 bases at V and 5 bases at J, with 16 bases between. Germline loops: CDR1 MNHEY, CDR2 SMNVEV (reference sequence). The CDR3 loop spans 13 amino acids. The CDR3 here is CASRWTVFDEQYF. The CDR3 nucleotides are TGTGCCAGCCGTTGGACAGTGTTCGACGAGCAGTACTTC.

The chain links TRBV20-1 to TRBJ2-1, with 7 bases fitting TRBD2. The CDR3 runs to 15 residues. Germline V lookup: CDR1 DFQATT, CDR2 SNEGSKA (reference sequence). The ends lost 2 bases at V and 3 bases at J; junction bases unmatched: 7. The CDR3, as DNA: TGCAGTGCTAGAAAGCGGGGCGCCTTCTACAATGAGCAGTTCTTC. It is translated as CSARKRGAFYNEQFF.

This clonotype has more than one count but fewer than ten. The V and J genes are TRBV30 and TRBJ1-6; 7 bases agree with TRBD1. Trimming took 3 bases from V and 4 from J; bases not matched to a gene: 12. CDR1 is GTSNPN and CDR2 is SVGIG in the germline V gene (reference sequence). The CDR3 totals 17 residues. The CDR3 coding sequence is TGTGCCTGGAGCGGCAAGGACAGGCGGGCTTATAATTCACCCCTCCACTTT. This codes for CAWSGKDRRAYNSPLHF. The full variable domain, in which reference TRBV30 and TRBJ1-6 provide the parts outside the CDR3, is SQTIHQWPATLVQPVGSPLSLECTVEGTSNPNLYWYRQAAGRGLQLLFYSVGIGQISSEVPQNLSASRPQDRQFILSSKKLLLSDSGFYLCAWSGKDRRAYNSPLHFGNGTRLTVT.

The chain carries TRBV10-3 and TRBJ1-1; 7 bases map to TRBD1. V lost 8 bases to trimming and J lost 1 base; unmatched junction nucleotides: 4. Germline values: CDR1 ENHRY, CDR2 SYGVKD. This CDR3 is 13 amino acids long. The CDR3 is CAIGGTANTEAFF. As DNA, the CDR3 is TGTGCCATCGGTGGGACAGCGAACACTGAAGCTTTCTTT.

Comments on this clonotype: Sequence at one end of the junction differs from germline and may be a read error. J is TRBJ1-2 and V is TRBV20-1, with 7 bases aligning to TRBD1. CDR3 length: 17 amino acids. Germline V gives CDR1 DFQATT, CDR2 SNEGSKA (reference sequence). In DNA form, the CDR3 reads TGCTGTGCGCCACTTGGCTCCGGGACAGCTAGAAACTATGGCTACACCTTC. Protein sequence: CCAPLGSGTARNYGYTF.

V usage is TRBV20-1 and J usage is TRBJ1-2, with D unclear. This CDR3 has 13 amino acids. Germline V lookup: CDR1 DFQATT, CDR2 SNEGSKA (reference sequence). The V gene lost 6 bases and the J gene lost 6 bases, with 17 bases spanning the gap. The CDR3 here is CSAPDWRGDGYTF. The CDR3 DNA sequence: TGCAGTGCCCCGGACTGGCGTGGCGATGGCTACACCTTC.

The chain is built from TRBV28 and TRBJ1-6, with D maybe TRBD1 (5 bases). The CDR3 extends over 19 amino acids. Trimming left V 7 bases short and J 1 base short, with 23 bases between. Germline CDR1 MDHEN, CDR2 SYDVKM. CDR3 sequence (DNA): TGTGCCAGCACACCACTGGGGGGACTGTCCGGTTCCTATAATTCACCCCTCCACTTT. This translates into CASTPLGGLSGSYNSPLHF.

The J gene is TRBJ1-2, the V gene TRBV7-8; TRBD1 is a possible D gene (5 bases). Germline CDR1 and CDR2: SGHVS and FQNEAQ. This CDR3 is built from 14 residues. Trimming stripped 4 bases from V and 4 bases from J, with 13 bases between. CDR3 in DNA: TGTGCCAGCAGCTGGGACGGTACGTCCTATGGCTACACCTTC. Its protein product is CASSWDGTSYGYTF.

This clonotype was detected a few times. The chain joins TRBV7-6 to TRBJ1-5; TRBD1 aligns across 8 bases. The CDR3 has 16 residues. The germline V gene encodes CDR1 SGHVS and CDR2 FNYEAQ. J lost 3 bases, V lost 1 base, and 5 bases had no gene match. The CDR3, as DNA: TGTGCCAGCAGCTTAGAAGCAGGGGGCTACAATCAGCCCCAGCATTTT. Translation gives CASSLEAGGYNQPQHF.

This clonotype was found many times. The gene calls are TRBV20-1 and TRBJ2-1; D gene uncertain. Trimming pared 0 bases from V and 8 bases from J, leaving 17 bases between. Germline lookup yields CDR1 DFQATT and CDR2 SNEGSKA (reference sequence). The CDR3 extends over 15 amino acids. CDR3 in DNA: TGCAGTGCTAGAGATCTTAGCTCGGCGCTCGATGAGCAGTTCTTC. Translation gives CSARDLSSALDEQFF.

The sample holds many counts of this clonotype. The V and J genes are TRBV5-1 and TRBJ2-2, with D possibly being TRBD1 (6 bases). Germline V gene lookup returns CDR1 SGHRS and CDR2 YFSETQ. This CDR3 region has 15 residues. V lost 4 bases to trimming and J lost 5 bases, with 15 bases between them. As DNA, the CDR3 is TGCGCCAGCAGCGATCTTGCAGGGGTGACCGGGGAGCTGTTTTTT. Its translation is CASSDLAGVTGELFF.

The chain joins TRBV12-5 to TRBJ2-3; D is undetermined. The CDR3 totals 16 residues. Trimming took 0 bases from V and 0 from J, leaving 10 bases between them. Germline CDR1 LGHNT, CDR2 FRNRAP. CDR3 DNA sequence: TGTGCTAGTGGTTTGGTCATCGCGCTTAGCACAGATACGCAGTATTTT. This gives the protein CASGLVIALSTDTQYF.

This clonotype was observed many times. This chain links TRBV12-3 or TRBV12-4 with TRBJ1-1; 7 nucleotides agree with TRBD1. V lost 6 bases to trimming and J lost 0 bases; unmatched junction nucleotides: 13. There are 17 residues in the CDR3. The chain's CDR3 is CASSLTGAREMNTEAFF. The CDR3 nucleotides read TGTGCCAGCAGCTTAACAGGGGCGAGGGAGATGAACACTGAAGCTTTCTTT.

The gene calls are TRBV19 and TRBJ1-1; possibly TRBD1 for D (5 bases). There are 16 residues in the CDR3. Looked up from germline, CDR1 is LNHDA and CDR2 is SQIVND (reference sequence). Trimming pared 6 bases from V and 5 bases from J, leaving 22 bases between. Here the CDR3 reads CASRNPGSPGGTEAFF. In DNA, the CDR3 is TGTGCCAGTAGAAATCCCGGGTCCCCCGGGGGGACTGAAGCTTTCTTT.

The chain couples TRBV20-1 to TRBJ2-1; 12 positions agree with TRBD2. The CDR3 runs 16 residues. V was pared by 1 base and J by 8 bases, with 9 bases of the junction left unmatched. Germline V gene sequence: CDR1 DFQATT, CDR2 SNEGSKA (reference sequence). The CDR3 here is CSARGGWLAGGDEQFF. For the CDR3, the DNA is TGCAGTGCTAGAGGGGGATGGCTAGCGGGAGGGGATGAGCAGTTCTTC.

This clonotype has only a few counts. The rearrangement uses TRBV19 and TRBJ2-1, with TRBD2 identical over 9 bases. With 7 bases clipped from V and 9 bases from J, the junction kept 10 bases outside the gene matches. The CDR3 length is 14 residues. The V gene's germline CDR1 is LNHDA and CDR2 SQIVND (reference sequence). The CDR3 DNA is TGTGCCAGTAACGACCTAGCGGGAAGGGGTGAGCAGTTCTTC. It is translated as CASNDLAGRGEQFF.

About this clonotype: This may arise from a read error, as a much more abundant clone is one base away. This chain connects TRBV20-1 to TRBJ1-2; D remains ambiguous. The CDR3 is 17 residues long. Looked up from germline, CDR1 is DFQATT and CDR2 is SNEGSKA (reference sequence). CDR3 in DNA: TGCTGTGCTAGCGGAAGGGCTAATCTACGACCGAACTATGGCTACACCTTC. Its protein product is CCASGRANLRPNYGYTF.